A selection of T cell receptor beta chains follows, all from one sample in a study of blood T cell repertoires in COVID-19. Using immunoSEQ multiplex PCR, the repertoire was profiled, and TCRdb retains in-frame clones only, with some absent. The sample carries more than 90,000 clones, approximately 90% recorded once. Sequencing was carried out using peripheral blood. The receptors stem from a human donor in a cohort sampled during active COVID-19. CDR3s leave out the opening cysteine and the closing phenylalanine or tryptophan.

j_call,v_call,cdr3_length,cdr3_aa
TRBJ1-1,TRBV11-2,12,ASSYQPQGTEAF
TRBJ2-1,TRBV7-3,14,ASSLGTSGPYNEQF
TRBJ1-3,TRBV18,12,ASSDYRGQNTIY
TRBJ2-3,TRBV11-2,14,ASSWGAGGTTDTQY
TRBJ1-6,TRBV2,14,ASSERRTGDNYPLH
TRBJ2-3,TRBV5-1,14,ASSYRLAGYTDTQY
TRBJ2-1,TRBV3-1/TRBV3-2,14,ASSPRRDKPGNEQF
TRBJ1-5,TRBV28,12,ASSRGGSNQPQH
TRBJ1-2,TRBV30,10,AWSAQGLGYT
TRBJ2-1,TRBV5-1,15,ASRGPTGTGTYNEQF
TRBJ2-7,TRBV5-1,14,ASSFVWQQGSYEQY
TRBJ2-2,TRBV6-6,10,ASTPSTGELF
TRBJ2-1,TRBV7-2,14,ASSSGTSGPYNEQF
TRBJ2-7,TRBV2,12,ASIQVVPPYEQY
TRBJ2-3,TRBV24-1,16,ATSDFGTSGVITDTQY
TRBJ1-1,TRBV6-5,13,ASSYSQGAPTEAF
TRBJ2-7,TRBV9,14,ASSVGTGTSPYEQY
TRBJ2-3,TRBV30,16,AWSTPGDSEVCTDTQY
TRBJ2-6,TRBV7-3,15,ASSSQIQRRGANVLT
TRBJ1-1,TRBV9,12,ASSATGGGTEAF